This entry lists 32 T cell receptor beta chains sequenced from one sample in a study of T cell responses to AZD1222 COVID-19 vaccine (dated by TCRdb to about 2021). The time point label on this specimen signifies: about 28 days (+/-7) after the second vaccine dose. Reading the label with the study, this specimen's treatment or condition is: meningococcal conjugate vaccine given as trial control. Library preparation was by the immunoSEQ multiplex PCR assay. The clones in this table, taken by TCRdb from immuneACCESS, are in-frame only. Not every clone is retained; where verified, under half of the shortfall comes from an unresolved V gene, and the cause of the rest is unknown. In this sample the table shows roughly 130,000 clones, more than 80% of which occur a single time. The ten most abundant clones make up approximately 8% of the sample. This material consisted of peripheral blood, taken 28 days after the second dose of the MenACWY control vaccine. The origin of the receptors is an adult who received the MenACWY meningococcal vaccine as a control.

The genes are TRBV6-1 and TRBJ1-5; 10 bases fit TRBD1. After removal of 4 bases from V and 8 bases from J, the junction contained 14 bases not matched to a gene. CDR1 MNHNS and CDR2 SASEGT come from the germline V gene. CDR3 length equals 17 residues. For the CDR3, the DNA is TGTGCCAGCAGTGCCAAAGGGACAGGGGTAGGCGGGGAGCCCCAGCATTTT. Translation gives CASSAKGTGVGGEPQHF.

The gene calls are TRBV12-3 or TRBV12-4 and TRBJ2-7; D is undetermined. V lost 6 bases, J lost 4 bases, and 10 bases lay in between. CDR3 length equals 12 residues. The CDR3 sequence: CASSHQKYEQYF. The CDR3 nucleotides read TGTGCCAGCAGCCATCAGAAATACGAGCAGTACTTC.

The chain joins TRBV28 to TRBJ1-5, with 7 bases aligning to TRBD1. The junction had 14 bases not matched to a gene; V was cut back by 5 bases and J by 7 bases. Germline-derived CDR1 and CDR2 are MDHEN and SYDVKM. The CDR3 is 16 amino acids. The CDR3 DNA sequence: TGTGCCAGCAGTCCGCCGGGCAGGGGGAAATACCAGCCCCAGCATTTT. It codes for CASSPPGRGKYQPQHF.

By frequency in the sample, this clone is medium-sized. The gene calls are TRBV9 and TRBJ2-4, with a weak D call TRBD2 (5 bases). V was cut by 1 base and J by 2 bases, with 7 bases left in between. Per the germline V gene, CDR1 is SGDLS and CDR2 is YYNGEE. CDR3 length: 14 amino acids. The CDR3 is CASSVPGSKNIQYF. The CDR3 nucleotides are TGTGCCAGCAGCGTACCGGGGTCCAAAAACATTCAGTACTTC.

The chain uses TRBV5-1 and TRBJ2-3; D might be TRBD1 (6 bases). Trimming took 0 bases from V and 1 from J, leaving 21 bases between them. CDR1 is SGHRS and CDR2 is YFSETQ in the germline V gene. The CDR3 is made up of 19 amino acids. The CDR3 here is CASSLAGNRVGSGTDTQYF. CDR3 DNA sequence: TGCGCCAGCAGCTTGGCAGGAAACAGGGTTGGGAGCGGCACAGATACGCAGTATTTT.

The chain joins TRBV9 to TRBJ1-1; D gene uncertain. This CDR3 has 15 residues. V gave up 0 bases and J gave up 1 base, with 10 bases separating them. In germline, CDR1 is SGDLS, CDR2 YYNGEE. This CDR3 reads CASSVGSGPNTEAFF. The CDR3 DNA reads as TGTGCCAGCAGCGTAGGCTCCGGCCCGAACACTGAAGCTTTCTTT. Full variable domain (outside the CDR3, taken from reference TRBV9 and TRBJ1-1): DSGVTQTPKHLITATGQRVTLRCSPRSGDLSVYWYQQSLDQGLQFLIQYYNGEERAKGNILERFSAQQFPDLHSELNLSSLELGDSALYFCASSVGSGPNTEAFFGQGTRLTVV.

V gene TRBV5-8 combines with J gene TRBJ1-6, with 10 bases identical to TRBD1. Germline V lookup: CDR1 SGHTS, CDR2 YDEGEE. CDR3 length: 12 amino acids. J gave up 14 bases and V 3 bases, and 2 bases lay outside the gene matches. CDR3 nucleotides: TGTGCCAGCAGCTCCGGGACAGGGGCCCTCCACTTT. Amino acid sequence: CASSSGTGALHF.

CDR3 sequence (DNA): TGCGCCAGCAGGGACAATTTTGATGAGCAGTTCTTC. Translation: CASRDNFDEQFF. V gene TRBV5-1 combines with J gene TRBJ2-1, with D maybe TRBD1 (5 bases). The CDR3 contains 12 residues. Germline CDR1 SGHRS, CDR2 YFSETQ. The V gene lost 5 bases and the J gene lost 8 bases, with 11 bases spanning the gap.

The chain joins TRBV30 to TRBJ2-7; possibly TRBD1 for D (6 bases). The V end lost 4 bases, the J end lost 6 bases, and 13 bases lay between the germline ends. The germline gives CDR1 GTSNPN, CDR2 SVGIG (reference sequence). The CDR3 consists of 12 residues. This CDR3 is CAWTGVSLEQYF. CDR3 nucleotides: TGTGCCTGGACAGGGGTCTCCCTCGAGCAGTACTTC.

This CDR3 is CASSPRTGGDTQYF. The CDR3 nucleotides are TGTGCCAGCAGCCCCAGGACTGGGGGAGATACGCAGTATTTT. The chain is built from TRBV7-6 and TRBJ2-3; D is tentatively TRBD1 or TRBD2 (5 bases each). The V gene lost 5 bases and the J gene lost 5 bases, with 14 bases spanning the gap. CDR1 SGHVS and CDR2 FNYEAQ come from the germline V gene. The CDR3 has 14 residues. Combining the CDR3 with reference TRBV7-6 and TRBJ2-3 gives the whole variable domain GAGVSQSPRYKVTKRGQDVALRCDPISGHVSLYWYRQALGQGPEFLTYFNYEAQQDKSGLPNDRFSAERPEGSISTLTIQRTEQRDSAMYRCASSPRTGGDTQYFGPGTRLTVL.

The V gene is TRBV7-2, the J gene TRBJ1-1; D is undetermined. The V gene lost 1 base and the J gene lost 2 bases, with 11 bases spanning the gap. This CDR3 comprises 15 residues. CDR1 is SGHTA and CDR2 is FQGNSA in the germline V gene. The CDR3 nucleotides are TGTGCCAGCAGCTTAGATTGGACGGGAAACACTGAAGCTTTCTTT. It is translated as CASSLDWTGNTEAFF.

This chain joins TRBV6-5 and TRBJ2-7; D not certain. The CDR3 sequence is 13 residues long. Deletions cut 6 bases from V and 1 base from J, with 10 bases between. Germline lookup yields CDR1 MNHEY and CDR2 SVGAGI. This CDR3 is CASRGPLSYEQYF. CDR3 nucleotide sequence: TGTGCCAGCAGAGGACCACTTTCCTACGAGCAGTACTTC.

This clone was seen once. The CDR3 here is CASIASPGLRWGYTF. The DNA for the CDR3 is TGTGCCAGCATCGCCAGCCCGGGGCTTCGATGGGGCTACACCTTC. The V and J genes are TRBV28 and TRBJ1-2; possibly TRBD1 for D (5 bases). The V gene's germline CDR1 is MDHEN and CDR2 SYDVKM. The V end was cut by 7 bases, the J end by 8 bases, with 23 bases between. The CDR3 extends over 15 amino acids.

The genes are TRBV9 and TRBJ1-3; maybe TRBD1 (5 bases). This CDR3 spans 18 amino acids. Trimming shortened V by 5 bases and J by 4 bases, and 25 bases separated the two germline ends. The germline V gene encodes CDR1 SGDLS and CDR2 YYNGEE. The CDR3 DNA reads as TGTGCCAGCAGTCCCCGTGGGGCAGGGCGAGTTTCGGGAAACACCATATATTTT. It encodes CASSPRGAGRVSGNTIYF.

The chain joins TRBV6-4 to TRBJ1-6; 9 bases map to TRBD1. Germline V lookup: CDR1 MRHNA, CDR2 SNTAGT. Trimming removed 6 bases from V and 9 bases from J; junction bases left unmatched: 6. The CDR3 extends over 14 amino acids. Here the CDR3 reads CASSTGTGTSPLHF. CDR3 nucleotide sequence: TGTGCCAGCAGCACCGGGACAGGGACTTCACCCCTCCACTTT.

The chain joins TRBV10-3 to TRBJ2-7, with TRBD1 identical over 7 bases. Germline CDR1 is ENHRY and CDR2 is SYGVKD. The length of the CDR3 is 13 residues. The trim removed 4 bases at V and 6 bases at J, leaving 6 bases unmatched. DNA for the CDR3: TGTGCCATCAGTGTGGACAGGCTTTTCGAGCAGTACTTC. Its translation is CAISVDRLFEQYF.

The chain links TRBV10-2 to TRBJ1-1; D ambiguous. The CDR3 runs 13 residues. With 2 bases removed from V and 4 bases from J, the gap between germline ends came to 8 bases. Per the germline V gene, CDR1 is WSHSY and CDR2 is SAAADI. The CDR3 loop reads CASSEGPGTEAFF. In DNA, the CDR3 is TGCGCCAGCAGTGAGGGTCCTGGCACTGAAGCTTTCTTT.

The chain couples TRBV6-5 to TRBJ2-3; 12 bases are shared with TRBD2. In germline, CDR1 is MNHEY, CDR2 SVGAGI. CDR3 length: 16 residues. V trimming: 4 bases; J trimming: 4 bases; junction bases outside the gene matches: 6. CDR3 in amino acids: CASSWSSGGASDTQYF. For the CDR3, the DNA is TGTGCCAGCAGTTGGTCTAGCGGGGGGGCCTCAGATACGCAGTATTTT.

This chain uses TRBV9 with TRBJ2-2; 8 bases match TRBD2. This CDR3 contains 16 residues. The germline CDR1 and CDR2 sequences are SGDLS and YYNGEE. The junction had 2 bases not matched to a gene; V was cut back by 0 bases and J by 1 base. For the CDR3, the DNA is TGTGCCAGCAGCGTAGCGGGGGGGAGGAACACCGGGGAGCTGTTTTTT. Translating gives CASSVAGGRNTGELFF. Using reference TRBV9 and TRBJ2-2 for the parts outside the CDR3, the full variable domain is DSGVTQTPKHLITATGQRVTLRCSPRSGDLSVYWYQQSLDQGLQFLIQYYNGEERAKGNILERFSAQQFPDLHSELNLSSLELGDSALYFCASSVAGGRNTGELFFGEGSRLTVL.

The genes are TRBV19 and TRBJ2-6; possibly TRBD1 or TRBD2 for D (6 bases each). From germline, CDR1 is LNHDA and CDR2 SQIVND (reference sequence). V was clipped by 7 bases and J by 0 bases, with 10 bases between them. This CDR3 contains 15 residues. For the CDR3, the DNA is TGTGCCAGTAATGGAGGGGGCTCTGGGGCCAACGTCCTGACTTTC. Its translation: CASNGGGSGANVLTF.

The chain joins TRBV5-1 to TRBJ1-2; no definite D call. V shed 6 bases and J shed 3 bases, with 12 bases lying between them. This CDR3 region has 13 residues. CDR1 and CDR2 (germline): SGHRS, YFSETQ. The CDR3 sequence is CASKYEGYYGYTF. Written as DNA, the CDR3 is TGCGCCAGCAAGTACGAGGGCTACTATGGCTACACCTTC.

This sequence joins TRBV6-6 and TRBJ2-5, with D perhaps being TRBD1 or TRBD2 (5 bases each). Germline V CDR1 and CDR2: MNHNY, SVGAGI (reference sequence). V lost 7 bases and J lost 5, with 17 bases in between. This CDR3 is built from 14 residues. The CDR3 coding sequence is TGTGCCAGCAACTCGAGGGGAGACGGGGAGACCCAGTACTTC. Amino acids: CASNSRGDGETQYF.

The chain carries TRBV5-1 and TRBJ2-6; maybe TRBD2 (6 bases). Germline values: CDR1 SGHRS, CDR2 YFSETQ. V dropped 0 bases and J dropped 1 base, with 11 bases sitting between them. The CDR3 has 17 amino acids. This chain's CDR3 is CASSLDGGFSGANVLTF. In nucleotides, the CDR3 is TGCGCCAGCAGCTTGGATGGGGGGTTTTCTGGGGCCAACGTCCTGACTTTC.

This sequence joins TRBV2 and TRBJ2-7, with D perhaps TRBD2 (5 bases). This CDR3 spans 13 amino acids. CDR1 is SNHLY, CDR2 FYNNEI, per germline. V gave up 7 bases and J gave up 2 bases, with 12 bases separating them. CDR3 nucleotide sequence: TGTGCCAGCACACAAGCGGACCCCTACGAGCAGTACTTC. Residues: CASTQADPYEQYF.

This rearrangement joins TRBV7-2 to TRBJ2-2; perhaps D is TRBD1 or TRBD2 (6 bases each). The germline V and J ends were trimmed by 5 bases and 5 bases, with 18 bases remaining between them. The CDR3 totals 16 residues. The germline V gene has CDR1 SGHTA and CDR2 FQGNSA. This CDR3 is CASSRIVTGGTGELFF. CDR3 nucleotides: TGTGCCAGCAGCCGCATCGTGACAGGAGGGACCGGGGAGCTGTTTTTT.

The chain joins TRBV4-3 to TRBJ1-4; a possible D gene is TRBD1 (6 bases). The V end lost 0 bases, the J end lost 7 bases, and 12 bases lay between the germline ends. CDR3 size: 15 residues. In germline, CDR1 is LGHNA, CDR2 YSLEER. For the CDR3, the DNA is TGCGCCAGCAGCCAAGAGGCGGGGGGCTTTGAAAAACTGTTTTTT. This gives the protein CASSQEAGGFEKLFF.

The V gene is TRBV5-4, the J gene TRBJ2-2; 12 nucleotides match TRBD1. J lost 7 bases, V lost 4 bases, and 8 bases had no gene match. The germline CDR1 and CDR2 sequences are SGHNT and YYREEE (reference sequence). CDR3 length equals 16 residues. The CDR3 DNA is TGTGCCAGCAGCCTGCCGGGACAGGGGGCTGGCGGGGAGCTGTTTTTT. This codes for CASSLPGQGAGGELFF.

This chain connects TRBV10-3 to TRBJ2-7; 12 bases line up with TRBD1. This CDR3 is built from 16 residues. With V trimmed by 6 bases and J by 2 bases, 8 bases remained unmatched. CDR1 is ENHRY, CDR2 SYGVKD, per germline. CDR3 nucleotides: TGTGCCATCAGCTTCGGGACAGGGGGCCTCACCTACGAGCAGTACTTC. It translates to CAISFGTGGLTYEQYF.

This clone is a singleton in its sample. The CDR3 loop reads CASMWGFGYTF. For the CDR3, the DNA is TGTGCCAGCATGTGGGGATTTGGCTACACCTTC. This sequence joins TRBV2 and TRBJ1-2, with D uncertain. The germline CDR1 and CDR2 sequences are SNHLY and FYNNEI. V was trimmed by 7 bases and J by 7 bases, leaving 10 bases between them. The CDR3 runs to 11 residues.

The chain couples TRBV5-1 to TRBJ2-3; TRBD2 matches 12 bases. CDR3 length: 16 amino acids. V was pared by 4 bases and J by 4 bases, with 7 bases of the junction left unmatched. Germline CDR1 is SGHRS and CDR2 is YFSETQ. The CDR3 region is CASSERLAGVADTQYF. The CDR3 DNA is TGCGCCAGCAGCGAGAGACTAGCGGGAGTGGCAGATACGCAGTATTTT.

The V gene is TRBV10-3, the J gene TRBJ2-6; D call uncertain. V shed 0 bases and J shed 4 bases, with 7 bases lying between them. The germline gives CDR1 ENHRY, CDR2 SYGVKD. The CDR3 runs 15 residues. CDR3 nucleotides: TGTGCCATCAGTGAGTCAGGCGCCGGGGCCAACGTCCTGACTTTC. It codes for CAISESGAGANVLTF.

This chain uses TRBV9 with TRBJ2-2; TRBD1 matches at 10 bases. The germline gives CDR1 SGDLS, CDR2 YYNGEE. V was clipped by 4 bases and J by 2 bases; unmatched bases: 8. There are 17 residues in the CDR3. The CDR3 DNA reads as TGTGCCAGCAGCATAGCCGGGACAGGGGCTAACACCGGGGAGCTGTTTTTT. This gives the protein CASSIAGTGANTGELFF. Using reference TRBV9 and TRBJ2-2 for the parts outside the CDR3, the full variable domain is DSGVTQTPKHLITATGQRVTLRCSPRSGDLSVYWYQQSLDQGLQFLIQYYNGEERAKGNILERFSAQQFPDLHSELNLSSLELGDSALYFCASSIAGTGANTGELFFGEGSRLTVL.